Sequencing of this TCR beta chain was carried out in a study of blood T cell repertoires in COVID-19. TCRdb keeps only in-frame clones here, not all; method: immunoSEQ multiplex PCR. The sample carries about 230,000 clones, around 83% recorded once. The CDR3 has 13 amino acids. The germline gives CDR1 LNHDA, CDR2 SQIVND (reference sequence). V was pared by 10 bases and J by 9 bases, with 16 bases between. The receptor was derived from a woman aged 40 to 55 who had recovered from COVID-19. The source material was peripheral blood. The chain carries TRBV19 and TRBJ1-6; perhaps TRBD1 as D (6 bases). The CDR3 DNA reads TGTGCCACCCATACAGGGATCGGTTCACCCCTCCACTTT. This encodes CATHTGIGSPLHF.